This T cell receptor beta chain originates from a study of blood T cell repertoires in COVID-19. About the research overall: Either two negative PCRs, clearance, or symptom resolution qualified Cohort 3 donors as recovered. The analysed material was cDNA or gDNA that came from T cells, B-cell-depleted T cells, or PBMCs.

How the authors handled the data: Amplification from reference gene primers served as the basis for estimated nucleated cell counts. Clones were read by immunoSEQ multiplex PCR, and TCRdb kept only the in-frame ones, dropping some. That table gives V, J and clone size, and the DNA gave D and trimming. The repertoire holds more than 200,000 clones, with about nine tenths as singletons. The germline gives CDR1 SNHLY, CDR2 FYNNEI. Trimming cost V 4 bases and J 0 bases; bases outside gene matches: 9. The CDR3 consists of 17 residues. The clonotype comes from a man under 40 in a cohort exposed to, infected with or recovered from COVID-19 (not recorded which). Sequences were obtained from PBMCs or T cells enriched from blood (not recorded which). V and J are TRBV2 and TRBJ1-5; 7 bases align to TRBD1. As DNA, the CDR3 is TGTGCCAGCAGTGGACGGGACAGATCCAATAGCAATCAGCCCCAGCATTTT. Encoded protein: CASSGRDRSNSNQPQHF.